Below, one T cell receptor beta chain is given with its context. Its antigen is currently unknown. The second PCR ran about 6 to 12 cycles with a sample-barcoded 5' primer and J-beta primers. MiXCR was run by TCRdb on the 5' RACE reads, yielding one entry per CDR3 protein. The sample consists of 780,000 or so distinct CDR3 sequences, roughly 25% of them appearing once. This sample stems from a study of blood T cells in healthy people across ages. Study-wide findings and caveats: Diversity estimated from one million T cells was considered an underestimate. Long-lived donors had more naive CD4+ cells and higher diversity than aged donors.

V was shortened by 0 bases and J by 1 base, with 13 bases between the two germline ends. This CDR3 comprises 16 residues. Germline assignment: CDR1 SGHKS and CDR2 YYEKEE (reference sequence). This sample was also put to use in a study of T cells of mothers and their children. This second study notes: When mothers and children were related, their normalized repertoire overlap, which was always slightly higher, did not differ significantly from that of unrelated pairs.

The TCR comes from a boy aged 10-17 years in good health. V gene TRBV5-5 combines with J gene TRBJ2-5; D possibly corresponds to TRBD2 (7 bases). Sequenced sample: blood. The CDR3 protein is CASSLEGGGLQETQYF. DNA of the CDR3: TGTGCCAGCAGCTTGGAGGGGGGGGGCCTCCAAGAGACCCAGTACTTC.